This T cell receptor (beta chain) stems from a study of cytomegalovirus exposure and HLA in healthy donors. The overall study: Around 80 million unique TCR sequences came from HLA-typed donors in an early release. Study-wide results and caveats: A later analysis linked a missense DCLRE1C variant to TCR beta V- and J-gene trimming.

PCR amplification relied on 60 Vbeta primers (plus 13 Jbeta primers). Here immunoSEQ multiplex PCR was the method, and the copy in TCRdb shows in-frame clones only, minus some. The sample lists about 160,000 clones; over 70% were seen once. The sample holds a few counts of this clone. Its antigen is not identified. The TCR sequence derives from a man aged 45-65 years in good health and CMV-seropositive. The specimen sequenced was PBMCs.

This CDR3 reads CASSVGDTNYGYTF. In nucleotides, the CDR3 is TGTGCCAGCAGCGTAGGAGATACTAACTATGGCTACACCTTC. The chain is built from TRBV9 and TRBJ1-2; D ambiguous. The length of the CDR3 is 14 residues. Germline V gene data show CDR1 as SGDLS and CDR2 as YYNGEE. V lost 0 bases and J lost 0, with 6 bases in between.